This paragraph reports one T cell receptor (beta chain). The CDR3 runs 16 residues. Germline trimming cut 2 bases from V and 6 bases from J; bases unmatched to any gene: 7. Germline-derived CDR1 and CDR2 are SGHAT and FQNNGV. This sample stems from a study of T cell changes during pregnancy in multiple sclerosis. Repertoires were generated with immunoSEQ multiplex PCR, while TCRdb's copy carries only in-frame clones and drops some. Here the sample spans roughly 110,000 clones, around 90% being singletons. The sample here was peripheral blood, taken before pregnancy. This receptor was taken from a female donor with multiple sclerosis, enrolled in a pregnancy study. V is TRBV11-2 and J is TRBJ2-2, with 9 bases aligning to TRBD2. CDR3 amino acids: CASSLSSSGIAGELFF. The CDR3 region has the DNA TGTGCCAGCAGCTTAAGCTCTAGCGGGATAGCCGGGGAGCTGTTTTTT.